This T cell receptor (beta chain) came from a study of OX40 agonist ivuxolimab in advanced cancers. Study in general: Partial responses, seen in three patients, involved one hepatocellular carcinoma and two cutaneous melanomas. General study results and limits: The study observed clonal expansion of CD4+ and CD8+ blood T cells by week 6 at 0.1 to 3.0 mg/kg. Still undetermined is the antigen specificity of the expanded peripheral T cells.

TCRdb's copy holds only in-frame clones and misses some; the assay was immunoSEQ multiplex PCR. The data contain 80,000 to 85,000 clones, about 86% of them singletons. This CDR3 spans 17 amino acids. Turning to this clone: Its antigen is unknown.

Specimen: CD4+ or CD8+ T cells sorted from blood, collected in a trial of the OX40 agonist ivuxolimab. The chain joins TRBV1 to TRBJ2-1; the D call of TRBD1 is as the table states it, not checked on the DNA. TRBV1 is shown as a pseudogene. This clonotype originated in an adult with an advanced solid tumor such as melanoma, head and neck, liver or kidney cancer. The CDR3 reads CTSSQHLTRVLYNEQFF. Written as DNA, the CDR3 is TGCACCAGCAGCCAACATCTCACCAGGGTCCTATACAATGAGCAGTTCTTC.